This TCR beta chain was recorded in a study of blood T cell repertoires in COVID-19. Study details: From the United States, Italy and Spain came samples of acute and convalescent COVID-19. PBMCs, B-cell-depleted T cells, or T cells were the source of the cDNA or gDNA that made up the material.

Original handling: Cell counts per sample came from amplifying reference gene primers. Profiled with immunoSEQ multiplex PCR; TCRdb holds only in-frame clones, not every one. That table supplies the V and J calls and clone size; D and trimming were determined from the DNA. This sample has about 170,000 clones, with 88% found just once. J gave up 6 bases and V 4 bases, and 7 bases lay outside the gene matches. Germline-derived CDR1 and CDR2 are LGHNA and YSLEER. There are 15 residues in the CDR3. The count of this clone is one. The sequencing sample was made of peripheral blood. This rearrangement joins TRBV4-3 to TRBJ1-5, with TRBD1 identical over 9 bases. The source is a man in his 60s with acute or convalescent COVID-19. The CDR3, as DNA: TGCGCCAGCAGCCCGCCGGGACAGGGTGGTCAGCCCCAGCATTTT. Encoded protein: CASSPPGQGGQPQHF.